The 10 T cell receptor beta chains listed next were all sequenced from one sample in a study of CD4 T cells in relation to SARS-CoV-2 and coronaviruses. TCRdb's copy holds only in-frame clones and misses some; the assay was immunoSEQ multiplex PCR. Here the sample spans about 56,000 clones, about 92% being singletons. The specimen was naive CD4+ T cells from PBMCs. The subset is: naive CD4+ T cells isolated by negative enrichment. These receptor sequences come from an adult with COVID-19.

CDR3 sequence reads: CASLRDRETYEQYF. The CDR3 nucleotides are TGTGCCAGTCTTAGGGACAGGGAGACCTACGAGCAGTACTTC. V is TRBV18 and J is TRBJ2-7; 9 nucleotides line up with TRBD1. CDR1 and CDR2 from the germline V gene are KGHSH and LQKENI. Trimming removed 9 bases from V and 2 bases from J; junction bases left unmatched: 8. The CDR3 loop spans 14 amino acids.

The chain carries TRBV28 and TRBJ2-7, with D perhaps matching TRBD2 (5 bases). Germline V lookup: CDR1 MDHEN, CDR2 SYDVKM. The germline V and J ends were trimmed by 4 bases and 0 bases, with 10 bases remaining between them. CDR3 length: 14 amino acids. The chain's CDR3 is CASSSRDSSYEQYF. Written as DNA, the CDR3 is TGTGCCAGCAGTTCACGGGATAGCTCCTACGAGCAGTACTTC.

The CDR3 is CATRRGGDTEAFF. The CDR3, as DNA: TGTGCCACCAGGAGAGGGGGGGACACTGAAGCTTTCTTT. The V call is TRBV24-1, the J call TRBJ1-1, with D perhaps matching TRBD1 (6 bases). Germline V lookup: CDR1 KGHDR, CDR2 SFDVKD. The V end lost 7 bases, the J end lost 3 bases, and 11 bases lay between the germline ends. The CDR3 is made up of 13 amino acids.

The V call is TRBV28, the J call TRBJ2-7; TRBD1 matches 7 bases. Germline CDR1 reads MDHEN; CDR2 reads SYDVKM. There are 13 residues in the CDR3. The trim removed 6 bases at V and 6 bases at J, leaving 8 bases unmatched. CDR3 bases: TGTGCCAGCAGGGGGCAGGGGGTTCCCGAGCAGTACTTC. As protein: CASRGQGVPEQYF.

The chain has TRBV19 and TRBJ2-3; TRBD2 matches at 10 bases. Looked up from germline, CDR1 is LNHDA and CDR2 is SQIVND (reference sequence). This CDR3 region has 13 residues. V trimming: 10 bases; J trimming: 3 bases; junction bases outside the gene matches: 4. Here the CDR3 DNA reads TGTGCCACCCGGACTAGCGGAACAGATACGCAGTATTTT. Amino acids: CATRTSGTDTQYF.

This clone appeared once. CDR3 coding DNA: TGTGCCAGCAGTTTACAGGGTAGAAGCGAGTTCTTC. Protein product: CASSLQGRSEFF. The chain has TRBV27 and TRBJ2-1; a possible D gene is TRBD1 (5 bases). The V and J ends lost 2 bases and 14 bases respectively, with 13 bases between them. The CDR3 runs 12 residues. The germline V gene encodes CDR1 MNHEY and CDR2 SMNVEV (reference sequence).

The chain employs TRBV28 and TRBJ2-6; 7 positions agree with TRBD1. The ends lost 7 bases at V and 4 bases at J; junction bases unmatched: 7. Germline CDR1 reads MDHEN; CDR2 reads SYDVKM. This CDR3 contains 15 residues. CDR3 protein: CASTAGGAGANVLTF. For the CDR3, the DNA is TGTGCCAGCACGGCAGGGGGTGCCGGGGCCAACGTCCTGACTTTC. Full variable domain (rest looked up from reference TRBV28 and TRBJ2-6): DVKVTQSSRYLVKRTGEKVFLECVQDMDHENMFWYRQDPGLGLRLIYFSYDVKMKEKGDIPEGYSVSREKKERFSLILESASTNQTSMYLCASTAGGAGANVLTFGAGSRLTVL.

This chain joins TRBV7-9 and TRBJ2-3; either TRBD1 or TRBD2 may fit D (6 bases each). V lost 4 bases and J 2 bases, leaving 16 bases between the germline ends. Germline assignment: CDR1 SEHNR and CDR2 FQNEAQ (reference sequence). The CDR3 covers 16 residues. The CDR3 DNA reads as TGTGCCAGCAGCTCGACTACCGGGGGCCTCACAGATACGCAGTATTTT. Translating it yields CASSSTTGGLTDTQYF.

The chain links TRBV5-1 to TRBJ1-1, with D possibly TRBD1 on 5 matching bases. Per the germline V gene, CDR1 is SGHRS and CDR2 is YFSETQ. Trimming cost V 8 bases and J 6 bases, with 8 bases left between them. This CDR3 is built from 10 residues. In nucleotides, the CDR3 is TGCGCCAGGACGACAGCTGAAGCTTTCTTT. It specifies CARTTAEAFF.

This chain connects TRBV7-9 to TRBJ2-5, with 10 bases matching TRBD1. J was trimmed by 2 bases and V by 7 bases; bases with no gene match: 7. Germline lookup yields CDR1 SEHNR and CDR2 FQNEAQ (reference sequence). The CDR3 loop spans 15 amino acids. As DNA, the CDR3 is TGTGCCAGCACGGGACAGGGGTTATATCAAGAGACCCAGTACTTC. Amino acids: CASTGQGLYQETQYF.